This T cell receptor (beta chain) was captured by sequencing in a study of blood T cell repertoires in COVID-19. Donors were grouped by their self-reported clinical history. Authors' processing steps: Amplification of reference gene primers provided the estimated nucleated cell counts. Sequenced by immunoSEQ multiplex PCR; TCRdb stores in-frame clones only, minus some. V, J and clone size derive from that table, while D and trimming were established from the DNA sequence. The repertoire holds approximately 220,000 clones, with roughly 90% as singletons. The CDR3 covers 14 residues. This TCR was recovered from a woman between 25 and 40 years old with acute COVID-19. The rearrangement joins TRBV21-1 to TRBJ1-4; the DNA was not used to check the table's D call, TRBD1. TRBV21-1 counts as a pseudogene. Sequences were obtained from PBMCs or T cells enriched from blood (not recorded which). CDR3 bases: TGTGCCAGCAGCAACAGGGTTATTAATGAAAAACTGTTTTTT. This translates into CASSNRVINEKLFF.